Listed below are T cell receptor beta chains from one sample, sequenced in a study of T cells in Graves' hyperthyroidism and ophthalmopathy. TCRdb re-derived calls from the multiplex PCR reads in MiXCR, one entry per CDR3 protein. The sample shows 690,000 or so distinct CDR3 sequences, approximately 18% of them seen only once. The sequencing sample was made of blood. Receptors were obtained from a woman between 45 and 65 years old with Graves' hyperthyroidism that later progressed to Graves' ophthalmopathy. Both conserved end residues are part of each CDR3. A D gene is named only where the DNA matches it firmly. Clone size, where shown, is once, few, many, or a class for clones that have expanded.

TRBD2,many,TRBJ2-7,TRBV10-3,TGTGCCATCAGTGAGTCGATCCGGGGCCGGGGGGGCTACGAGCAGTACTTC,CAISESIRGRGGYEQYF
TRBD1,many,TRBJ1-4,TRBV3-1,TGTGCCACTCGACAGGGGGTCACTAATGAAAAACTGTTTTTT,CATRQGVTNEKLFF
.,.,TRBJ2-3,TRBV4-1,TGCGCCAGCAGCCAAGATCTCCGGCTCAGCACAGATACGCAGTATTTT,CASSQDLRLSTDTQYF
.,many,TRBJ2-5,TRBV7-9,TGTGCCAGCAGCTTAATTTCAAGGTTGCAAGAGACCCAGTACTTC,CASSLISRLQETQYF
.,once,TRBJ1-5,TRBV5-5,TGTGCCAGCAGCTTGAGGGGTGAGGGGTATCAGCCCCAGCATTTT,CASSLRGEGYQPQHF
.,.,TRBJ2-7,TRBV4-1,TGCGCCAGCAGCCCGGGGAGGGGGATGACCTACGAGCAGTACTTC,CASSPGRGMTYEQYF
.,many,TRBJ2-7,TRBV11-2,TGTGCCAGCAGCTTAGATGGGTCTTCCTACGAGCAGTACTTC,CASSLDGSSYEQYF
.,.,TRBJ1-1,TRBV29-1,TGCAGCGTTGAGGAGGGGGAGTCCCTCCTGGAGGCTGAAGCTTTCTTT,CSVEEGESLLEAEAFF
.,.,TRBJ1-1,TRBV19,TGTGCCAGTAGTATAGAGGCAGGTCTGAACACTGAAGCTTTCTTT,CASSIEAGLNTEAFF
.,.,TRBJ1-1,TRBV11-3,TGTGCCAGCAGCTTCGGTCTCCACACTGAAGCTTTCTTT,CASSFGLHTEAFF
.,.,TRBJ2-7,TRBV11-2,TGTGCCAGCAGCCTGCAGACGGACAGTTGGAACGCGCAGTACTTC,CASSLQTDSWNAQYF
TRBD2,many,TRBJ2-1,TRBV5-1,TGCGCCAGCAGCCAAGCCAGCGGGGGGTACAATGAGCAGTTCTTC,CASSQASGGYNEQFF
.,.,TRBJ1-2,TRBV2,TGTGCCAGCAGTGTGAAAGGGGGCTATGGCTACACCTTC,CASSVKGGYGYTF
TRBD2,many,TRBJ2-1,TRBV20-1,TGCAGTGCTAGAGCCATGACTAGCGGGGGCCCTTACAATGAGCAGTTCTTC,CSARAMTSGGPYNEQFF
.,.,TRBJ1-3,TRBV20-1,TGCAGTGCCAGGATAGGGTTATCTGGAAACACCATATATTTT,CSARIGLSGNTIYF
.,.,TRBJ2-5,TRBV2,TGTGCCAGCAGTGTTGGGCCGGTAGAGACCCAGTACTTC,CASSVGPVETQYF
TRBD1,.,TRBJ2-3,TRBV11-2,TGTGCCAGCAGCTCACTCCGGGACAGGGGGCACGATACGCAGTATTTT,CASSSLRDRGHDTQYF
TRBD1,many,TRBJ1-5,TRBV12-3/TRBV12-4,TGTGCCAGCAGTCCCCAGGGGGCTGGCAATCAGCCCCAGCATTTT,CASSPQGAGNQPQHF
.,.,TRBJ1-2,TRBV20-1,TGCAGTGCTAGGTCCGGGCCCGATGGCTACACCTTC,CSARSGPDGYTF
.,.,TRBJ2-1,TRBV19,TGTGCCAGTAGTCTCCACGAGGGGGGCAATGAGCAGTTCTTC,CASSLHEGGNEQFF
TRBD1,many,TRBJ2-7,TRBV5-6,TGTGCCAGCAGCTTGGGGACAGGAATCTACGAGCAGTACTTC,CASSLGTGIYEQYF
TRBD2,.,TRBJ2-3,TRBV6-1,TGTGCCGCAACTAGCGGGGGGGCATCAGATACGCAGTATTTT,CAATSGGASDTQYF
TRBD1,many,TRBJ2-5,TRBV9,TGTGCCAGCAGCGTAGTGGGACAGGGCGACGGGACCCAGTACTTC,CASSVVGQGDGTQYF
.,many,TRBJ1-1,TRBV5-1,TGCGCCAGCAGCTTGGCTCAGGGAAACACTGAAGCTTTCTTT,CASSLAQGNTEAFF
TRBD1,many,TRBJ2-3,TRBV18,TGTGCCAGCTCACCCTCGGGACAGACGAGCACAGATACGCAGTATTTT,CASSPSGQTSTDTQYF
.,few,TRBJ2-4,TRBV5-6,TGTGCCAGCAGCTCCATTAAGGGGCGCGGGGCCAAAAACATTCAGTACTTC,CASSSIKGRGAKNIQYF
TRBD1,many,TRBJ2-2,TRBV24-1,TGTGCCACGAGTCATCCTGCCGGGACAGGGAACACCGGGGAGCTGTTTTTT,CATSHPAGTGNTGELFF
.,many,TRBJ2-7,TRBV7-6,TGTGCCAGCAGCTTAGCTGCCGCGGCAGGCCCGAGGGACGAGCAGTACTTC,CASSLAAAAGPRDEQYF
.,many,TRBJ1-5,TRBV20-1,TGCAGTGCTAGCCGTACGTCTCAGCCCCAGCATTTT,CSASRTSQPQHF
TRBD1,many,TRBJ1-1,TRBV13,TGTGCCAGCACCGTAGGGACAGCAAACACTGAAGCTTTCTTT,CASTVGTANTEAFF
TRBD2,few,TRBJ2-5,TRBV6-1,TGTGCCAGCAGTTTCTTAGATGGACTAGTTCAAGAGACCCAGTACTTC,CASSFLDGLVQETQYF
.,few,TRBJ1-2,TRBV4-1,TGCGCCAGCAGCCAACGGGGATCGAATAACTATGGCTACACCTTC,CASSQRGSNNYGYTF
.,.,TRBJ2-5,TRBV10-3,TGTGCCATCAGTGACCCTAAGGGGGGGGGCCAAGAGACCCAGTACTTC,CAISDPKGGGQETQYF
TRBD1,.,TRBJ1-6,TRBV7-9,TGTGCCAGCAGCTTATCCCAGGGGGATAATTCACCCCTCCACTTT,CASSLSQGDNSPLHF
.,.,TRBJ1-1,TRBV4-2,TGTGCCAGCAGCCAAGACGCACAATACACTGAAGCTTTCTTT,CASSQDAQYTEAFF
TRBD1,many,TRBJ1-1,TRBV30,TGTGCCTGGAGTGTACACAACAGGGGGCCGTTCTCTGAAGCTTTCTTT,CAWSVHNRGPFSEAFF
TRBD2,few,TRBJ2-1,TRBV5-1,TGCGCCAGCAGCTTGCGACTAGCGGGGTCTAGGGATGAGCAGTTCTTC,CASSLRLAGSRDEQFF
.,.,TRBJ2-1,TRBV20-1,TGCAGTGCGGGGGGGCCCCTAAATGAGCAGTTCTTC,CSAGGPLNEQFF
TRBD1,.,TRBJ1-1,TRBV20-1,TGCAGTGCTCTTCCCGGGACAGGGTACACTGAAGCTTTCTTT,CSALPGTGYTEAFF
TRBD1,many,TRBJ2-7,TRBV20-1,TGCAGTGCTGACTACCGGGACAGGTACTACGAGCAGTACTTC,CSADYRDRYYEQYF
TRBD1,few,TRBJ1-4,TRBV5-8,TGTGCCAGCAGCTTGACCGGGACAGGGGTGGAAAAACTGTTTTTT,CASSLTGTGVEKLFF
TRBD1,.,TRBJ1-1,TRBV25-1,TGTGCCAGCAGTGAGACAGGGCTGGCTTGGGACGAAGCTTTCTTT,CASSETGLAWDEAFF
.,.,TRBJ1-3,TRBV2,TGTGCCAGCAGCCGAGTAGACTCTGGAAACACCATATATTTT,CASSRVDSGNTIYF
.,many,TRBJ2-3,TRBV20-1,TGCAGTGCTAGTACTCGGGACTCCTACACAGATACGCAGTATTTT,CSASTRDSYTDTQYF
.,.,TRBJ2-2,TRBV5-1,TGCGCCAGCAGCTTGCTCGGGGCTCCCGGGGAGCTGTTTTTT,CASSLLGAPGELFF